A single sample gave rise to the 25 T cell receptor beta chains below, sequenced in a study of cytomegalovirus exposure and HLA in healthy donors. Primers for the PCR totalled 60 Vbeta and 13 Jbeta. Produced via immunoSEQ multiplex PCR; TCRdb's table is partial and in-frame only. The listing contains under 70,000 clones. The sample taken for sequencing was PBMCs. The receptor source for this set is a man between 45 and 60 years old in good health and CMV-seropositive.

The V and J genes are TRBV4-1 and TRBJ1-4; maybe TRBD1 (5 bases). The V gene's germline CDR1 is MGHRA and CDR2 YSYEKL. The CDR3 is 14 residues long. Trimming pared 2 bases from V and 7 bases from J, leaving 11 bases between. CDR3 in amino acids: CASSQFQGGEKLFF. The CDR3 nucleotides read TGCGCCAGCAGCCAATTCCAGGGTGGTGAAAAACTGTTTTTT.

This chain links TRBV29-1 with TRBJ1-1, with D possibly TRBD1 on 6 matching bases. With 4 bases removed from V and 3 bases from J, the gap between germline ends came to 15 bases. The CDR3 length is 14 residues. CDR1 is SQVTM and CDR2 is ANQGSEA in the germline V gene. The CDR3 loop is CSVGAGVGYTEAFF. CDR3 DNA sequence: TGCAGCGTTGGGGCAGGGGTCGGATACACTGAAGCTTTCTTT.

The V and J genes are TRBV5-4 and TRBJ2-5; perhaps TRBD2 as D (6 bases). The CDR3 extends over 14 amino acids. The germline V gene has CDR1 SGHNT and CDR2 YYREEE (reference sequence). The germline V and J ends were trimmed by 2 bases and 5 bases, with 13 bases remaining between them. CDR3 protein: CASSFPGRGETQYF. CDR3 sequence (DNA): TGTGCCAGCAGCTTTCCAGGTCGGGGGGAGACCCAGTACTTC.

J is TRBJ1-5 and V is TRBV6-1; 7 nucleotides match TRBD1. With 5 bases clipped from V and 6 bases from J, the junction kept 10 bases outside the gene matches. This CDR3 region has 15 residues. Germline V CDR1 and CDR2: MNHNS, SASEGT. The CDR3 coding sequence is TGTGCCAGCAGTTCGGACAGGACCGTACGTCAGCCCCAGCATTTT. Protein sequence: CASSSDRTVRQPQHF.

The rearrangement uses TRBV19 and TRBJ1-6; 7 bases map to TRBD1. This CDR3 has 17 residues. The J segment lost 6 bases and the V segment lost 3 bases, leaving 11 bases of the junction unmatched. The germline gives CDR1 LNHDA, CDR2 SQIVND (reference sequence). The CDR3 bases are TGTGCCAGTAGTATTCTCGCATCGGGACAGTTTAATTCACCCCTCCACTTT. Translation gives CASSILASGQFNSPLHF.

The genes are TRBV29-1 and TRBJ1-2; 9 nucleotides agree with TRBD1. After removal of 7 bases from V and 4 bases from J, the junction contained 7 bases not matched to a gene. In germline, CDR1 is SQVTM, CDR2 ANQGSEA. The CDR3 has 13 amino acids. This chain's CDR3 is CSGGTGRPYGYTF. Here the CDR3 DNA reads TGCAGCGGCGGGACAGGGAGACCCTATGGCTACACCTTC. Looking up the rest from reference TRBV29-1 and TRBJ1-2 gives the full variable domain: SAVISQKPSRDICQRGTSLTIQCQVDSQVTMMFWYRQQPGQSLTLIATANQGSEATYESGFVIDKFPISRPNLTFSTLTVSNMSPEDSSIYLCSGGTGRPYGYTFGSGTRLTVV.

V is TRBV9 and J is TRBJ2-6, with D perhaps matching TRBD1 (5 bases). CDR3 length: 16 amino acids. Trimming pared 0 bases from V and 1 base from J, leaving 8 bases between. CDR1 and CDR2 from the germline V gene are SGDLS and YYNGEE. This CDR3 is CASSVATGSGANVLTF. CDR3 coding DNA: TGTGCCAGCAGCGTAGCTACAGGATCTGGGGCCAACGTCCTGACTTTC. Full variable domain (remainder filled in from reference TRBV9 and TRBJ2-6): DSGVTQTPKHLITATGQRVTLRCSPRSGDLSVYWYQQSLDQGLQFLIQYYNGEERAKGNILERFSAQQFPDLHSELNLSSLELGDSALYFCASSVATGSGANVLTFGAGSRLTVL.

The J gene is TRBJ1-5, the V gene TRBV13; D gene ambiguous. Germline lookup yields CDR1 PRHDT and CDR2 FYEKMQ (reference sequence). Trimming removed 0 bases at V and 6 bases at J, with 9 bases between. CDR3 length equals 14 residues. Written as DNA, the CDR3 is TGTGCCAGCAGCTTAGGGGAGATGAGTCAGCCCCAGCATTTT. Translating it yields CASSLGEMSQPQHF. Combining the CDR3 with reference TRBV13 and TRBJ1-5 gives the whole variable domain AAGVIQSPRHLIKEKRETATLKCYPIPRHDTVYWYQQGPGQDPQFLISFYEKMQSDKGSIPDRFSAQQFSDYHSELNMSSLELGDSALYFCASSLGEMSQPQHFGDGTRLSIL.

The chain recombines TRBV2 with TRBJ1-2, with D uncertain. Germline assignment: CDR1 SNHLY and CDR2 FYNNEI. The CDR3 runs to 13 residues. The V gene lost 6 bases and the J gene lost 8 bases, with 16 bases spanning the gap. The CDR3 sequence is CASRGEGGQGYTF. The DNA for the CDR3 is TGTGCCAGCAGGGGCGAGGGTGGGCAAGGCTACACCTTC.

The chain carries TRBV30 and TRBJ1-5; 7 positions match TRBD1. The germline V gene has CDR1 GTSNPN and CDR2 SVGIG (reference sequence). J gave up 3 bases and V 1 base, and 3 bases lay outside the gene matches. The CDR3 extends over 14 amino acids. CDR3 residues: CAWSGRGYNQPQHF. The CDR3 DNA reads as TGTGCCTGGAGTGGCAGGGGGTACAATCAGCCCCAGCATTTT. Drawing the rest from reference TRBV30 and TRBJ1-5, the complete variable domain is SQTIHQWPATLVQPVGSPLSLECTVEGTSNPNLYWYRQAAGRGLQLLFYSVGIGQISSEVPQNLSASRPQDRQFILSSKKLLLSDSGFYLCAWSGRGYNQPQHFGDGTRLSIL.

This chain joins TRBV25-1 and TRBJ2-2; perhaps TRBD1 as D (7 bases). The V end was cut by 4 bases, the J end by 4 bases, with 13 bases between. The CDR3 has 15 residues. CDR1 and CDR2 (germline): MGHDK, SYGVNS. CDR3 loop: CASSGAQGGTGELFF. In nucleotides, the CDR3 is TGTGCCAGCAGTGGTGCCCAGGGGGGCACCGGGGAGCTGTTTTTT.

The chain recombines TRBV4-2 with TRBJ1-2; 7 bases match TRBD1. This CDR3 spans 16 amino acids. The J segment lost 4 bases and the V segment lost 0 bases, leaving 8 bases of the junction unmatched. Germline V gives CDR1 LGHNA, CDR2 YNFKEQ. CDR3 sequence (DNA): TGTGCCAGCAGCCAAGATTCCTGGGACAGCCTCTATGGCTACACCTTC. Translating it yields CASSQDSWDSLYGYTF.

This sequence joins TRBV7-8 and TRBJ2-7, with D perhaps TRBD1 (6 bases). Trimming stripped 5 bases from V and 4 bases from J, with 12 bases between. In germline, CDR1 is SGHVS, CDR2 FQNEAQ. This CDR3 spans 13 amino acids. The CDR3 is CASSLDRLYEQYF. The CDR3 DNA reads TGTGCCAGCAGCCTAGACAGGCTTTACGAGCAGTACTTC.

The chain has TRBV10-1 and TRBJ1-5; perhaps TRBD1 as D (5 bases). V was clipped by 6 bases and J by 0 bases, with 15 bases between them. CDR3 length: 16 residues. Per germline, CDR1 WNHNN and CDR2 SYGVQD (reference sequence). CDR3 nucleotides: TGCGCCAGCAGCGCAGGGATACCCTATAGCAATCAGCCCCAGCATTTT. Its protein product is CASSAGIPYSNQPQHF.

This rearrangement joins TRBV7-2 to TRBJ2-7; TRBD1 matches 10 bases. V lost 5 bases to trimming and J lost 2 bases; unmatched junction nucleotides: 0. The CDR3 spans 13 residues. Germline CDR1 reads SGHTA; CDR2 reads FQGNSA. CDR3 sequence: CASSGTGAYEQYF. In DNA form, the CDR3 reads TGTGCCAGCAGCGGGACAGGGGCCTACGAGCAGTACTTC.

The chain recombines TRBV9 with TRBJ1-2; D not certain. V dropped 0 bases and J dropped 8 bases, with 20 bases sitting between them. CDR3 length: 16 amino acids. CDR1 is SGDLS, CDR2 YYNGEE, per germline. The CDR3 coding sequence is TGTGCCAGCAGCGTAGGAGGCGGGCCTGCATCGGGCGGCTACACCTTC. Its translation is CASSVGGGPASGGYTF. Full variable domain (outside the CDR3, taken from reference TRBV9 and TRBJ1-2): DSGVTQTPKHLITATGQRVTLRCSPRSGDLSVYWYQQSLDQGLQFLIQYYNGEERAKGNILERFSAQQFPDLHSELNLSSLELGDSALYFCASSVGGGPASGGYTFGSGTRLTVV.

The V call is TRBV29-1, the J call TRBJ2-1; 11 bases agree with TRBD2. CDR3 length: 18 residues. Trimming removed 3 bases from V and 2 bases from J; junction bases left unmatched: 12. Per germline, CDR1 SQVTM and CDR2 ANQGSEA. The chain's CDR3 is CSVDPYTSGSNTYNEQFF. The CDR3 DNA reads TGCAGCGTTGACCCATACACTAGCGGGAGTAATACCTACAATGAGCAGTTCTTC.

The chain joins TRBV19 to TRBJ1-5; 10 bases fit TRBD1. With V trimmed by 3 bases and J by 7 bases, 12 bases remained unmatched. This CDR3 comprises 17 residues. Germline V lookup: CDR1 LNHDA, CDR2 SQIVND (reference sequence). The CDR3 DNA is TGTGCCAGTAGTATGTTCCGGGACAGGGGACTTTGGCAGCCCCAGCATTTT. This translates into CASSMFRDRGLWQPQHF.

The rearrangement uses TRBV6-1 and TRBJ2-1, with TRBD2 matching over 9 bases. Germline lookup yields CDR1 MNHNS and CDR2 SASEGT. Losses at the gene ends were 6 bases for V and 10 bases for J; bases not matched to a gene: 13. The CDR3 has 15 residues. The DNA of the CDR3 is TGTGCCAGCAGACAGGGTGATGCTAGCGGGATAGAGCAGTTCTTC. Its protein is CASRQGDASGIEQFF.

Concerning this clone: Compared with germline, one end of the junction differs, possibly owing to a read error. CDR3 nucleotides: TGTGCTAGCAGCTTGGGAGCGGGAGGGCCATCGGGGTCCGAAGAGACCCAGTACTTC. It is translated as CASSLGAGGPSGSEETQYF. The chain links TRBV7-7 to TRBJ2-5; 10 bases are shared with TRBD2. The CDR3 contains 19 residues. The germline gives CDR1 SSHAT, CDR2 FNYEAQ (reference sequence).

The chain links TRBV7-2 to TRBJ2-3; no clear D. V dropped 1 base and J dropped 0 bases, with 5 bases sitting between them. Looked up from germline, CDR1 is SGHTA and CDR2 is FQGNSA. The CDR3 contains 14 residues. DNA for the CDR3: TGTGCCAGCAGCTTAGGGGCTAGCACAGATACGCAGTATTTT. It translates to CASSLGASTDTQYF.

CDR3 coding DNA: TGTGCCACCGCGGCCTCTGGTGCTGGAAACACCATATATTTT. This gives the protein CATAASGAGNTIYF. The V call is TRBV6-5, the J call TRBJ1-3; no reliable D call. V lost 10 bases, J lost 2 bases, and 15 bases lay in between. Germline lookup yields CDR1 MNHEY and CDR2 SVGAGI. The CDR3 is 14 amino acids.

The rearrangement joins TRBV6-5 to TRBJ2-1; 8 nucleotides line up with TRBD1. Per the germline V gene, CDR1 is MNHEY and CDR2 is SVGAGI. V was clipped by 7 bases and J by 5 bases; unmatched bases: 7. The CDR3 has 14 amino acids. The CDR3 reads CASTRDRTDNEQFF. The CDR3 region has the DNA TGTGCCAGCACAAGGGACAGGACCGACAATGAGCAGTTCTTC.

This chain joins TRBV4-1 and TRBJ2-7, with 9 positions matching TRBD2. The length of the CDR3 is 15 residues. Per the germline V gene, CDR1 is MGHRA and CDR2 is YSYEKL. Trimming took 1 base from V and 3 from J; bases not matched to a gene: 4. The CDR3 coding sequence is TGCGCCAGCAGCCAAGGGCGGGAGGGCCTCTACGAGCAGTACTTC. This encodes CASSQGREGLYEQYF.

The chain carries TRBV7-2 and TRBJ1-1, with a tentative D call TRBD1 (5 bases). The CDR3 is 14 amino acids. V was cut by 4 bases and J by 1 base, with 10 bases left in between. From germline, CDR1 is SGHTA and CDR2 FQGNSA. CDR3 protein: CASSSTTGNTEAFF. DNA of the CDR3: TGTGCCAGCAGCTCGACCACAGGGAACACTGAAGCTTTCTTT.